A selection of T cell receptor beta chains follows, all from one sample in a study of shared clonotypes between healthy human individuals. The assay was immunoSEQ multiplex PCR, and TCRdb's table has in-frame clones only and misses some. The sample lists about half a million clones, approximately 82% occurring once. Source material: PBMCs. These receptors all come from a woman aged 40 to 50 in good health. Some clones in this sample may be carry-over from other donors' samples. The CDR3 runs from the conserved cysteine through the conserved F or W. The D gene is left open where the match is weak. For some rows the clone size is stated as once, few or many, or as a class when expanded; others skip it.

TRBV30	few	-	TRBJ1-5	CAWSGGGNQPQHF	TGTGCCTGGAGTGGAGGGGGAAATCAGCCCCAGCATTTT
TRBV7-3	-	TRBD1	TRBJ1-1	CASSPTGPNTEAFF	TGTGCCAGCAGCCCGACAGGGCCAAACACTGAAGCTTTCTTT
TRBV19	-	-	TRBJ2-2	CASIQPRALGGELFF	TGTGCCAGTATACAGCCCCGGGCCCTCGGCGGGGAGCTGTTTTTT
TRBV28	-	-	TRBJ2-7	CASSAPGEQYF	TGTGCCAGCAGTGCCCCGGGGGAGCAGTACTTC
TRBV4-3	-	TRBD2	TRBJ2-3	CASSPGTSGMDTQYF	TGCGCCAGCAGTCCCGGGACTAGCGGGATGGATACGCAGTATTTT
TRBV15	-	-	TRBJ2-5	CATSRGLEAVSETQYF	TGTGCCACCAGCAGAGGTTTGGAGGCCGTTAGTGAGACCCAGTACTTC
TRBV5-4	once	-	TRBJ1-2	CASSLSIGPDYGYTF	TGTGCCAGCAGCTTGAGTATTGGACCAGACTATGGCTACACCTTC
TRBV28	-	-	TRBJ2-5	CASSLDGSRETQYF	TGTGCCAGCAGTTTGGACGGGAGCCGAGAGACCCAGTACTTC
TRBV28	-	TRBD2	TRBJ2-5	CASSLEGRGTQETQYF	TGTGCCAGCAGTTTGGAGGGGAGGGGAACCCAAGAGACCCAGTACTTC
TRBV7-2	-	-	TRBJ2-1	CASSQGGSSYNEQFF	TGTGCCAGCAGCCAGGGGGGGAGCTCCTACAATGAGCAGTTCTTC
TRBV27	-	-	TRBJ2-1	CASSLSGRGYNEQFF	TGTGCCAGCAGTTTATCGGGACGGGGTTACAATGAGCAGTTCTTC
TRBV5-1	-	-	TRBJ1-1	CASSYSPGDTEAFF	TGCGCCAGCAGCTACAGCCCCGGGGACACTGAAGCTTTCTTT
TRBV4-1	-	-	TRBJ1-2	CASSQSRGGRLDGYTF	TGCGCCAGCAGCCAAAGTCGAGGCGGTAGATTAGATGGCTACACCTTC
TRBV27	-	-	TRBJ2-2	CASSFHRTGELFF	TGTGCCAGCAGTTTCCACAGGACCGGGGAGCTGTTTTTT
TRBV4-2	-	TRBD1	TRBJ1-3	CASSRGQGTGNTIYF	TGTGCCAGCAGCCGAGGACAGGGGACTGGAAACACCATATATTTT
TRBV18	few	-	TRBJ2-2	CASSPGSTGELFF	TGTGCCAGCTCACCAGGGAGTACCGGGGAGCTGTTTTTT
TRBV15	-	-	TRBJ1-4	CATRGDGEEKLFF	TGTGCCACCCGGGGGGACGGGGAAGAAAAACTGTTTTTT
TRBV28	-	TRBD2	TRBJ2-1	CASRTGLDYNEQFF	TGTGCCAGCAGAACGGGACTAGATTACAATGAGCAGTTCTTC
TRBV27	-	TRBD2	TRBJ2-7	CASRNGRGSYEQYF	TGTGCCAGCAGGAACGGGAGGGGTTCCTACGAGCAGTACTTC
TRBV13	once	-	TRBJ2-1	CASREGGLSYNEQFF	TGTGCCAGCAGGGAAGGAGGACTCTCCTACAATGAGCAGTTCTTC
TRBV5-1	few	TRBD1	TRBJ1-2	CASSLGHRDSPYGYTF	TGCGCCAGCAGCTTGGGCCATCGGGACAGCCCGTATGGCTACACCTTC
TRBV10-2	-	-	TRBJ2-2	CASRPVADGGGELFF	TGCGCCAGCAGACCCGTGGCGGATGGGGGCGGGGAGCTGTTTTTT
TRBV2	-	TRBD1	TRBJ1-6	CASKQGAVSYNSPLHF	TGTGCCAGCAAACAGGGGGCTGTTTCCTATAATTCACCCCTCCACTTT
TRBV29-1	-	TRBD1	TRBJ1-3	CSVEAGGGNTIYF	TGCAGCGTTGAGGCAGGGGGCGGAAACACCATATATTTT
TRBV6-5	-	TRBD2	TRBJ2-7	CASSPRVAGYYEQYF	TGTGCCAGCAGTCCCAGGGTAGCGGGATACTACGAGCAGTACTTC
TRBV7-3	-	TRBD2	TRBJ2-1	CASSKTSGRLYHEQFF	TGTGCCAGCAGCAAGACTAGCGGGAGGTTGTATCATGAGCAGTTCTTC
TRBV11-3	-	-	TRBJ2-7	CASSLEGSHYEQYF	TGTGCCAGCAGCTTAGAGGGTTCCCACTACGAGCAGTACTTC
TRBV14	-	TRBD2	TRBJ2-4	CASSPTSGIGKNIQYF	TGTGCCAGCAGCCCGACTAGCGGGATTGGCAAAAACATTCAGTACTTC
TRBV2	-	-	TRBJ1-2	CASRAGASVHGYTF	TGTGCCAGCAGAGCAGGGGCCTCGGTCCACGGCTACACCTTC
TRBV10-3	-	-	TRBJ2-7	CAISDRLGAYEQYF	TGTGCCATCAGTGACAGACTTGGCGCCTACGAGCAGTACTTC
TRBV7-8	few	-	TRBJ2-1	CASSSLGTVGEQFF	TGTGCCAGCAGCTCTCTCGGGACCGTCGGTGAGCAGTTCTTC
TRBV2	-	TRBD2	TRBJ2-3	CASSAPSGNTDTQYF	TGTGCCAGCAGTGCGCCTAGCGGAAACACAGATACGCAGTATTTT
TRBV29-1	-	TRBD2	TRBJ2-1	CSVVGAGAWDEQFF	TGCAGCGTTGTAGGTGCGGGAGCGTGGGATGAGCAGTTCTTC
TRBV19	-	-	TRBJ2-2	CASSLDYFGGELFF	TGTGCCAGTAGTCTGGACTATTTTGGCGGGGAGCTGTTTTTT
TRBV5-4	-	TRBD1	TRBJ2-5	CASNSRGQGIWETQYF	TGTGCCAGCAACAGCCGCGGACAGGGAATTTGGGAGACCCAGTACTTC
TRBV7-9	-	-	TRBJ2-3	CASSLESWQHTDTQYF	TGTGCCAGCAGCTTAGAGAGCTGGCAACACACAGATACGCAGTATTTT
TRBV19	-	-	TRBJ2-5	CASQSQAGARQETQYF	TGTGCCAGTCAAAGCCAGGCGGGGGCCCGGCAAGAGACCCAGTACTTC
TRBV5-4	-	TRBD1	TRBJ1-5	CASSFRGQGGDSNQPQHF	TGTGCCAGCAGCTTTAGGGGACAGGGAGGCGATAGCAATCAGCCCCAGCATTTT
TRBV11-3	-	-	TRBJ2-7	CASSLDSSEQYF	TGTGCCAGCAGTTTAGACTCCTCCGAGCAGTACTTC
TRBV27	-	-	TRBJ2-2	CASSPNWGQLTNTGELFF	TGTGCCAGCAGTCCTAATTGGGGCCAACTTACGAACACCGGGGAGCTGTTTTTT
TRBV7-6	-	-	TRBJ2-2	CASSPGTRRNTGELFF	TGTGCCAGCAGCCCCGGGACGCGCCGAAACACCGGGGAGCTGTTTTTT
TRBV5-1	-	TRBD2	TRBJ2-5	CASSLTSGQETQYF	TGCGCCAGCAGCTTAACTAGCGGCCAAGAGACCCAGTACTTC
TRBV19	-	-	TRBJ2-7	CASSQNTGPYEQYF	TGTGCCAGTAGTCAGAACACAGGGCCCTACGAGCAGTACTTC
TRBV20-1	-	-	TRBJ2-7	CSARQTYEQYF	TGCAGTGCTCGACAAACCTACGAGCAGTACTTC
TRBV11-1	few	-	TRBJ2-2	CASSFRRTGTGGELFF	TGTGCCAGCAGCTTCAGGCGAACGGGGACGGGCGGGGAGCTGTTTTTT
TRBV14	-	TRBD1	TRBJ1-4	CASSRYAGTVSNEKLFF	TGTGCCAGCAGCCGGTACGCCGGGACAGTCTCTAATGAAAAACTGTTTTTT
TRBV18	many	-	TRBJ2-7	CASSSADGSYEQYF	TGTGCCAGCTCATCCGCGGACGGGTCCTACGAGCAGTACTTC
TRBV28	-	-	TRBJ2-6	CASSFRGMGKSSGANVLTF	TGTGCCAGCAGTTTTCGCGGGATGGGTAAAAGCTCTGGGGCCAACGTCCTGACTTTC
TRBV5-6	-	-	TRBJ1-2	CASSLVAAGRAGYGYTF	TGTGCCAGCAGCTTGGTGGCTGCGGGCAGGGCCGGCTATGGCTACACCTTC
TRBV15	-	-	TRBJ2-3	CATQWRGTDTQYF	TGTGCCACCCAATGGCGGGGCACAGATACGCAGTATTTT
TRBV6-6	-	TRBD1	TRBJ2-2	CASSTDREGTGELFF	TGTGCCAGCAGTACCGACAGGGAAGGAACCGGGGAGCTGTTTTTT
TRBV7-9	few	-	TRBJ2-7	CASSLDMGGEQYF	TGTGCCAGCAGCCTAGACATGGGAGGCGAGCAGTACTTC
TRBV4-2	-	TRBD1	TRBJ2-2	CASRDRGNTGELFF	TGTGCCTCCCGGGACAGGGGGAACACCGGGGAGCTGTTTTTT
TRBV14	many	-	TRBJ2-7	CASSPRTNPYEQYF	TGTGCCAGCAGCCCCAGGACGAACCCCTACGAGCAGTACTTC
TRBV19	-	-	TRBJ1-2	CASSILGPTGYGYTF	TGTGCCAGTAGTATCTTGGGACCTACGGGCTATGGCTACACCTTC
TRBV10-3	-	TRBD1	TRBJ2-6	CAISGDRVGSGANVLTF	TGTGCCATCAGTGGGGACAGGGTCGGCTCTGGGGCCAACGTCCTGACTTTC
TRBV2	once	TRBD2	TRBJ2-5	CASRETSEETQYF	TGTGCCAGCAGGGAAACTAGCGAAGAGACCCAGTACTTC
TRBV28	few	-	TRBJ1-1	CATRAQGREAFF	TGTGCCACCCGCGCGCAGGGCCGAGAAGCTTTCTTT
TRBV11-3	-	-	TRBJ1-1	CASSEGRDTEAFF	TGTGCCAGCAGCGAAGGACGCGACACTGAAGCTTTCTTT
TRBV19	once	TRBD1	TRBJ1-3	CASTHRGDICNTIYF	TGTGCCAGTACTCACAGGGGGGATATTTGCAACACCATATATTTT